Below, 20 T cell receptor beta chains from the same sample are listed, as sequenced in a study of beta chain features in type 1 diabetes (dated by TCRdb to about 2018). Overall results and qualifications from the work: A moderate but significant shortening of TCRB CDR3 length was observed in type 1 diabetes patients in all four CD4+ subsets.

These receptors have no identified antigens. The receptor library was made with the immunoSEQ multiplex PCR assay. The entire amount of isolated RNA was reverse transcribed using the High Capacity cDNA Reverse Transcription Kit, so the sequenced TCRB transcripts were expressed ones. TCRdb's version of the immuneACCESS table is confined to in-frame rearrangements and falls short of the full clone set. An unresolved V gene accounts for under half of the shortfall where checked; the remainder is of unknown origin. The sample includes 240,000 or so clones, with just over 20% observed a single time. The ten largest clones represent roughly 0.028% of the sample. The sequencing input was naive CD4+ T cells from blood. The sample's cell subset or site label is to be understood as: true naive CD4+ T cells. These receptors were taken from a woman between 35 and 50 years old with type 1 diabetes.

The chain couples TRBV4-1 to TRBJ1-6; the D gene is possibly TRBD1 (6 bases). CDR3 size: 15 residues. Germline V gene sequence: CDR1 MGHRA, CDR2 YSYEKL. The V end lost 4 bases, the J end lost 5 bases, and 12 bases lay between the germline ends. The CDR3 nucleotides read TGCGCCAGCAGCCGACTTCGACAGGATAATTCACCCCTCCACTTT. This translates into CASSRLRQDNSPLHF.

This clone appeared a few times. The chain employs TRBV2 and TRBJ1-1, with no clear D. The germline gives CDR1 SNHLY, CDR2 FYNNEI. V lost 3 bases, J lost 3 bases, and 8 bases lay in between. The CDR3 consists of 13 residues. CDR3 in amino acids: CASSDTADTEAFF. DNA of the CDR3: TGTGCCAGCAGTGATACAGCCGACACTGAAGCTTTCTTT.

The chain recombines TRBV5-1 with TRBJ1-1; 8 bases agree with TRBD1. CDR1 and CDR2 from the germline V gene are SGHRS and YFSETQ. V trimming: 3 bases; J trimming: 2 bases; junction bases outside the gene matches: 3. This CDR3 is 14 amino acids long. The CDR3 nucleotides read TGCGCCAGCAGCTCGGGACAGGTTAACACTGAAGCTTTCTTT. Translation: CASSSGQVNTEAFF.

This clone has just a few counts. The DNA of the CDR3 is TGTGCCAGCAGCCAAGACACGGCTAACTATGGCTACACCTTC. Protein product: CASSQDTANYGYTF. This rearrangement joins TRBV14 to TRBJ1-2; no clear D. CDR1 SGHDN and CDR2 FVKESK come from the germline V gene. Trimming stripped 0 bases from V and 0 bases from J, with 5 bases between. The CDR3 has 14 residues.

The V call is TRBV4-1, the J call TRBJ2-1, with D possibly matching TRBD2 (5 bases). Trimming cost V 4 bases and J 0 bases, with 16 bases left between them. The germline V gene encodes CDR1 MGHRA and CDR2 YSYEKL. There are 17 residues in the CDR3. Here the CDR3 DNA reads TGCGCCAGCAGCCGAGCTGGAGGCGGTGGCTCCTACAATGAGCAGTTCTTC. Encoded protein: CASSRAGGGGSYNEQFF.

The chain is built from TRBV28 and TRBJ2-1; TRBD2 might be the D (5 bases). In germline, CDR1 is MDHEN, CDR2 SYDVKM. This CDR3 has 13 residues. V gave up 8 bases and J gave up 7 bases, with 15 bases separating them. This chain's CDR3 is CASWTLAGNEQFF. DNA for the CDR3: TGTGCCAGCTGGACTTTAGCAGGAAATGAGCAGTTCTTC.

This clone was detected a few times. The rearrangement links TRBV29-1 to TRBJ2-1, with 7 bases fitting TRBD1. Germline lookup yields CDR1 SQVTM and CDR2 ANQGSEA. The CDR3 is 15 amino acids. The V gene end was trimmed by 7 bases and the J gene end by 3 bases; junction bases not matched to a gene: 12. The CDR3 reads CSAPAPGQSYNEQFF. The CDR3 bases are TGCAGCGCCCCGGCTCCGGGACAGAGCTACAATGAGCAGTTCTTC.

This chain connects TRBV5-4 to TRBJ1-2; 7 bases match TRBD1. The CDR3 totals 14 residues. V lost 2 bases, J lost 4 bases, and 5 bases stayed unmatched. Germline CDR1 is SGHNT and CDR2 is YYREEE (reference sequence). CDR3 DNA sequence: TGTGCCAGCAGCTTTGGGACAGCTCTCTATGGCTACACCTTC. Translating it yields CASSFGTALYGYTF. The full variable domain, its missing parts supplied by reference TRBV5-4 and TRBJ1-2, is ETGVTQSPTHLIKTRGQQVTLRCSSQSGHNTVSWYQQALGQGPQFIFQYYREEENGRGNFPPRFSGLQFPNYSSELNVNALELDDSALYLCASSFGTALYGYTFGSGTRLTVV.

This sequence joins TRBV7-3 and TRBJ2-3; 14 bases are a match to TRBD2. Germline CDR1 SGHTA, CDR2 FQGTGA. J was trimmed by 4 bases and V by 5 bases; bases with no gene match: 5. The CDR3 sequence is 16 residues long. The CDR3 DNA is TGTGCCAGCAGCCCCCAGGGACTAGCGGGAGCAGATACGCAGTATTTT. Translated, it gives CASSPQGLAGADTQYF.

Comment on this clone: The same CDR3 can be traced to other DNA sequences in this sample. The chain has TRBV6-5 and TRBJ2-3; the D is unclear. Germline V lookup: CDR1 MNHEY, CDR2 SVGAGI. V was pared by 5 bases and J by 0 bases, with 6 bases between. CDR3 length: 13 amino acids. CDR3 nucleotides: TGTGCCAGCAGTGGAGACAGCACAGATACGCAGTATTTT. This translates into CASSGDSTDTQYF.

This clone occurred once. The rearrangement joins TRBV30 to TRBJ1-5; 7 bases are a match to TRBD1. Germline CDR1 GTSNPN, CDR2 SVGIG (reference sequence). The V and J ends lost 0 bases and 7 bases, in that order; junction bases with no gene match: 6. The CDR3 has 14 amino acids. The CDR3 DNA reads as TGTGCCTGGAGTGTTGACAGGGTCGACCAGCCCCAGCATTTT. Its translation is CAWSVDRVDQPQHF.

V usage is TRBV9 and J usage is TRBJ2-2, with D uncertain. The length of the CDR3 is 13 residues. V was cut by 2 bases and J by 3 bases, with 5 bases left in between. Germline V lookup: CDR1 SGDLS, CDR2 YYNGEE. CDR3 sequence: CASSVAHTGELFF. The CDR3 bases are TGTGCCAGCAGCGTGGCACACACCGGGGAGCTGTTTTTT. The complete variable domain, with remaining parts taken from reference TRBV9 and TRBJ2-2, reads DSGVTQTPKHLITATGQRVTLRCSPRSGDLSVYWYQQSLDQGLQFLIQYYNGEERAKGNILERFSAQQFPDLHSELNLSSLELGDSALYFCASSVAHTGELFFGEGSRLTVL.

Only a few counts were recorded for this clone. The V and J genes are TRBV11-1 and TRBJ1-1; 9 bases match TRBD1. V gave up 4 bases and J gave up 5 bases; unmatched junction bases: 2. The CDR3 runs to 13 residues. In germline, CDR1 is SGHAT, CDR2 FQDESV (reference sequence). CDR3 in amino acids: CASSSGQGTEAFF. The CDR3 nucleotides read TGTGCCAGCAGCTCCGGACAGGGGACTGAAGCTTTCTTT.

The chain uses TRBV6-1 and TRBJ2-3; 9 nucleotides agree with TRBD1. CDR3 size: 14 residues. V was clipped by 5 bases and J by 3 bases; unmatched bases: 3. CDR1 and CDR2 (germline): MNHNS, SASEGT. For the CDR3, the DNA is TGTGCCAGCAGTCGGGACAGGGTGACAGATACGCAGTATTTT. Translated, it gives CASSRDRVTDTQYF.

This clone has only a few counts. The chain links TRBV2 to TRBJ2-5; 15 positions match TRBD2. V gave up 6 bases and J gave up 6 bases; unmatched junction bases: 2. From germline, CDR1 is SNHLY and CDR2 FYNNEI. There are 14 residues in the CDR3. As DNA, the CDR3 is TGTGCCAGCAGGGGGACTAGCGGGGGGCAGACCCAGTACTTC. Translated, it gives CASRGTSGGQTQYF.

In DNA, the CDR3 is TGTGCCTGGAGATCGGGACTAGCGGGAGTGGGGCAGTTCTTC. Its protein product is CAWRSGLAGVGQFF. The rearrangement joins TRBV30 to TRBJ2-1, with TRBD2 identical over 14 bases. This CDR3 comprises 14 residues. V trimming: 3 bases; J trimming: 12 bases; junction bases outside the gene matches: 7. Looked up from germline, CDR1 is GTSNPN and CDR2 is SVGIG (reference sequence).

The V call is TRBV5-4, the J call TRBJ2-7; 9 bases are a match to TRBD2. This CDR3 has 15 residues. Germline values: CDR1 SGHNT, CDR2 YYREEE (reference sequence). Trimming took 4 bases from V and 2 from J; bases not matched to a gene: 7. CDR3 DNA: TGTGCCAGCAGCCGCGGGGTAGCGGGAGCCTACGAGCAGTACTTC. This sequence encodes CASSRGVAGAYEQYF. Full variable domain (outside the CDR3, taken from reference TRBV5-4 and TRBJ2-7): ETGVTQSPTHLIKTRGQQVTLRCSSQSGHNTVSWYQQALGQGPQFIFQYYREEENGRGNFPPRFSGLQFPNYSSELNVNALELDDSALYLCASSRGVAGAYEQYFGPGTRLTVT.

V is TRBV4-1 and J is TRBJ2-5, with a tentative D call TRBD2 (6 bases). CDR1 and CDR2 from the germline V gene are MGHRA and YSYEKL. V was cut by 3 bases and J by 3 bases, with 11 bases left in between. CDR3 length: 14 residues. CDR3 bases: TGCGCCAGCAGCCAGGGACTTGCCAAAGAGACCCAGTACTTC. Protein sequence: CASSQGLAKETQYF.

The chain has TRBV30 and TRBJ2-7; a weak D match, TRBD2 (6 bases). Per germline, CDR1 GTSNPN and CDR2 SVGIG (reference sequence). V lost 5 bases and J 6 bases, leaving 20 bases between the germline ends. The CDR3 consists of 14 residues. CDR3: CAWSNGSPPGEQYF. CDR3 DNA sequence: TGTGCCTGGTCTAACGGGAGTCCCCCAGGCGAGCAGTACTTC.

This clone was recorded a few times. CDR3 residues: CASKGTGTILAEAFF. In nucleotides, the CDR3 is TGCGCCAGCAAGGGGACAGGGACGATCTTGGCTGAAGCTTTCTTT. The chain is built from TRBV4-3 and TRBJ1-1, with 9 positions matching TRBD1. The V and J ends lost 7 bases and 6 bases, in that order; junction bases with no gene match: 12. The CDR3 length is 15 residues. Germline CDR1 LGHNA, CDR2 YSLEER.